Presented here are 7 T cell receptor beta chains from one specimen sequenced in a study of blood T cell repertoires in COVID-19. Sequencing used immunoSEQ multiplex PCR; TCRdb keeps in-frame clones, though not all of them. Seen here are under 200,000 clones, around 88% observed once, and the top ten hold around 6%. Input material: PBMCs or T cells enriched from blood (not recorded which). Receptors were obtained from a man aged 40-49 years with acute COVID-19.

The chain recombines TRBV5-1 with TRBJ1-3, with 9 bases aligning to TRBD1. Germline V lookup: CDR1 SGHRS, CDR2 YFSETQ. The V gene end was trimmed by 4 bases and the J gene end by 3 bases; junction bases not matched to a gene: 8. The CDR3 contains 16 residues. CDR3: CASSKVRQGDGNTIYF. CDR3 coding DNA: TGCGCCAGCAGCAAAGTCCGACAGGGGGATGGAAACACCATATATTTT. The entire variable domain, with the rest obtained from reference TRBV5-1 and TRBJ1-3, is as follows: KAGVTQTPRYLIKTRGQQVTLSCSPISGHRSVSWYQQTPGQGLQFLFEYFSETQRNKGNFPGRFSGRQFSNSRSEMNVSTLELGDSALYLCASSKVRQGDGNTIYFGEGSWLTVV.

The chain employs TRBV7-9 and TRBJ2-1, with 9 bases lining up with TRBD1. Germline-derived CDR1 and CDR2 are SEHNR and FQNEAQ (reference sequence). CDR3 size: 17 residues. The V and J ends lost 5 bases and 0 bases, in that order; junction bases with no gene match: 8. CDR3 sequence reads: CASSNPRQGGSYNEQFF. The CDR3 DNA reads as TGTGCCAGCAGCAACCCCCGACAGGGGGGCTCCTACAATGAGCAGTTCTTC.

The chain uses TRBV3-1 (or the pseudogene TRBV3-2) and TRBJ1-1; the D is unclear. There are 13 residues in the CDR3. V was trimmed by 0 bases and J by 4 bases, leaving 6 bases between them. Germline lookup yields CDR1 LGHDT and CDR2 YNNKEL (reference sequence). The CDR3 spells CASSQEGGTEAFF. The CDR3 DNA sequence: TGTGCCAGCAGCCAAGAAGGAGGCACTGAAGCTTTCTTT.

This clone was detected once. V and J are TRBV28 and TRBJ1-6, with TRBD1 as a possible D gene (6 bases). Looked up from germline, CDR1 is MDHEN and CDR2 is SYDVKM. There are 14 residues in the CDR3. V lost 6 bases to trimming and J lost 6 bases, with 12 bases between them. The CDR3 nucleotides read TGTGCCAGCAGAATCTGGGGGCTTAATTCACCCCTCCACTTT. Amino acids: CASRIWGLNSPLHF.

The CDR3 loop reads CASGTANSPLHF. DNA for the CDR3: TGTGCCAGCGGGACAGCTAATTCACCCCTCCACTTT. V usage is TRBV28 and J usage is TRBJ1-6, with TRBD1 matching over 7 bases. The CDR3 is 12 amino acids. V lost 8 bases and J lost 6; bases outside the gene matches: 1. Looked up from germline, CDR1 is MDHEN and CDR2 is SYDVKM.

The gene calls are TRBV10-3 and TRBJ1-2, with D possibly being TRBD1 (5 bases). CDR3 length equals 14 residues. Trimming cost V 4 bases and J 7 bases, with 16 bases left between them. Germline V gene lookup returns CDR1 ENHRY and CDR2 SYGVKD. The CDR3 nucleotides read TGTGCCATCAGTGTAGACAGCGAAGCGGGTGGCTACACCTTC. The encoded protein is CAISVDSEAGGYTF.

The rearrangement uses TRBV11-2 and TRBJ2-5; TRBD1 matches 8 bases. This CDR3 contains 14 residues. The germline gives CDR1 SGHAT, CDR2 FQNNGV. Trimming at V came to 6 bases and at J to 4 bases, leaving 7 bases not matched to a gene. The CDR3 loop reads CASRRQGQGETQYF. DNA of the CDR3: TGTGCCAGCAGGAGACAGGGGCAGGGAGAGACCCAGTACTTC. The variable domain in full, completed from reference TRBV11-2 and TRBJ2-5, reads EAGVAQSPRYKIIEKRQSVAFWCNPISGHATLYWYQQILGQGPKLLIQFQNNGVVDDSQLPKDRFSAERLKGVDSTLKIQPAKLEDSAVYLCASRRQGQGETQYFGPGTRLLVL.